Listed below are T cell receptor beta chains from one sample, sequenced in a study of blood T cell repertoires in COVID-19. Repertoires were generated with immunoSEQ multiplex PCR, while TCRdb's copy carries only in-frame clones and drops some. The sample records roughly 280,000 clones, about 89% being singletons. Sequencing was done on a sample of peripheral blood. The receptors come from a man in his forties with active or convalescent COVID-19. Each CDR3 is given with its conserved first and last residue. Each record gives: V gene, clone size, J gene, D gene, CDR3 DNA, CDR3 protein. A D gene is named only where the DNA matches it firmly. Clone size appears in some rows only: once, few, many, or a class for an expanded clone.

>TRBV6-5|-|TRBJ1-1|-
TGTGCCAGCAGTCTCCCGACAGGCTCCCTCACTGAAGCTTTCTTT
CASSLPTGSLTEAFF
>TRBV3-1/TRBV3-2|-|TRBJ1-1|-
TGTGCCAGCAGCCAAGTGGGGGGAGCTGAAGCTTTCTTT
CASSQVGGAEAFF
>TRBV5-6|few|TRBJ2-3|TRBD1
TGTGCCAGCAGCTTGTATCCCAGGGGGCCGGATACGCAGTATTTT
CASSLYPRGPDTQYF
>TRBV28|-|TRBJ1-5|-
TGTGCCAGCAGTTCCCCACAGGGCCGCCAGCCCCAGCATTTT
CASSSPQGRQPQHF
>TRBV5-1|-|TRBJ1-2|-
TGCGCCAGCAGCTCTCAAGGACAGCGCTATGGCTACACCTTC
CASSSQGQRYGYTF
>TRBV19|-|TRBJ2-2|TRBD2
TGTGCCAGTAGTTGGACTAGCGGGACGAACACCGGGGAGCTGTTTTTT
CASSWTSGTNTGELFF
>TRBV14|few|TRBJ1-6|-
TGTGCCAGCAGCCAAGATCTAGGCCTCCACTTT
CASSQDLGLHF
>TRBV7-2|-|TRBJ2-6|-
TGTGCCAGCAGCTTATTCGGGTCGTTCTCTGGGGCCAACGTCCTGACTTTC
CASSLFGSFSGANVLTF
>TRBV24-1|-|TRBJ2-2|TRBD1
TGTGCCACCAGTGATCCCCCGGGACAGGGGGCGCAGAACACCGGGGAGCTGTTTTTT
CATSDPPGQGAQNTGELFF
>TRBV11-3|-|TRBJ2-6|TRBD1
TGTGCCAGCAGTCACGGACAGGGGAGCTCTGGGGCCAACGTCCTGACTTTC
CASSHGQGSSGANVLTF
>TRBV6-5|-|TRBJ1-1|-
TGTGCCAGCCTTGGGGGGGGTAGGAACACTGAAGCTTTCTTT
CASLGGGRNTEAFF
>TRBV5-8|-|TRBJ1-4|-
TGTGCCAGCAGCTTATGGTGGCACAGTGATGCAACTAATGAAAAACTGTTTTTT
CASSLWWHSDATNEKLFF
>TRBV3-1/TRBV3-2|-|TRBJ2-2|-
TGTGCCAGCAGCCAAGGGCACCTGACGAACACCGGGGAGCTGTTTTTT
CASSQGHLTNTGELFF
>TRBV14|-|TRBJ1-1|TRBD1
TGTGCCAGCAGCCAAGTTTCTGAGGGGGCGATTGGAGCTTTCTTT
CASSQVSEGAIGAFF
>TRBV24-1|-|TRBJ2-2|-
TGTGCCACCCAGGGGCTAAACACCGGGGAGCTGTTTTTT
CATQGLNTGELFF
>TRBV11-1|-|TRBJ2-5|TRBD1
TGTGCCAGCAGCCGTCCGACAGGGACGGAGACCCAGTACTTC
CASSRPTGTETQYF
>TRBV9|-|TRBJ2-5|TRBD1
TGTGCCAGCAGCGCGGGACAGGAGAATTGGACCCAGTACTTC
CASSAGQENWTQYF
>TRBV13|-|TRBJ2-3|TRBD2
TGTGCCAGCAGCTCCAGCAGCGGGAGGAGTGCAGATACGCAGTATTTT
CASSSSSGRSADTQYF
>TRBV18|-|TRBJ1-3|-
TGTGCCAGCTCACCAAGAGAAACAGGGTTCGGGGGAAACACCATATATTTT
CASSPRETGFGGNTIYF
>TRBV7-3|-|TRBJ1-1|TRBD1
TGTGCCAGCAGCATAGACAGGGGGGAGAACACTGAAGCTTTCTTT
CASSIDRGENTEAFF
>TRBV10-3|-|TRBJ1-1|-
TGTGCCATCAGGGGACAGAACACTGAAGCTTTCTTT
CAIRGQNTEAFF
>TRBV19|-|TRBJ2-5|-
TGTGCCAGTAGTAAAGGGGCCCAAGAGACCCAGTACTTC
CASSKGAQETQYF
>TRBV27|-|TRBJ2-3|-
TGTGCCAGCGGGGCGGGGGCGCTTAGCACAGATACGCAGTATTTT
CASGAGALSTDTQYF
>TRBV24-1|-|TRBJ2-2|-
TGTGCCACAGGGGGTTCTTTCGGGGAGCTGTTTTTT
CATGGSFGELFF
>TRBV30|few|TRBJ2-5|TRBD2
TGTGCCTGGAGTGGACTAGCGGGGGAGACCCAGTACTTC
CAWSGLAGETQYF
>TRBV9|-|TRBJ2-5|-
TGTGCCAGCAGCGTTCGAGGGGAGGGGGGTATAAGGGAGACCCAGTACTTC
CASSVRGEGGIRETQYF
>TRBV7-9|-|TRBJ1-2|-
TGTGCCAGCATTAATCGAGGGGGTGGCTACACCTTC
CASINRGGGYTF
>TRBV5-6|-|TRBJ2-1|-
TGTGCCAGCAGCGGGGATTACAGGGAAGACTACAATGAGCAGTTCTTC
CASSGDYREDYNEQFF
>TRBV30|-|TRBJ1-2|TRBD1
TGTGCCTGGTCCGGGACAGGGGGCGATGGCTACACCTTC
CAWSGTGGDGYTF
>TRBV19|-|TRBJ1-6|-
TGTGCCAGTTCGACAGATCCAATTTCACCCCTCCACTTT
CASSTDPISPLHF
>TRBV3-1/TRBV3-2|-|TRBJ2-5|TRBD2
TGTGCCAGCAGCCAGGCCAGCGGGGGTCAAGAGACCCAGTACTTC
CASSQASGGQETQYF
>TRBV20-1|-|TRBJ2-1|-
TGCAGTGCTAGCCAGGGTGAGCAGTTCTTC
CSASQGEQFF
>TRBV27|-|TRBJ2-1|TRBD2
TGTGCCAGCAGGCTAGGAGCTAGCGGGTCCTACAATGAGCAGTTCTTC
CASRLGASGSYNEQFF
>TRBV25-1|-|TRBJ1-5|-
TGTGCCAGCAGCCCGTCGGCGGGGGAGGGCAATCAGCCCCAGCATTTT
CASSPSAGEGNQPQHF
>TRBV29-1|-|TRBJ2-1|TRBD2
TGCAGCGTTGCTCCTAGAGCGGGAGAGTCCTACAATGAGCAGTTCTTC
CSVAPRAGESYNEQFF
>TRBV28|-|TRBJ1-1|TRBD1
TGTGCCACTTCGACAGGGGGAAACACTGAAGCTTTCTTT
CATSTGGNTEAFF
>TRBV27|once|TRBJ2-2|-
TGTGCCAGCAGTTTAACTACCGGGGAGCTGTTTTTT
CASSLTTGELFF
>TRBV9|-|TRBJ2-4|-
TGTGCCAGCAGCGTAGGACAGAAAAACATTCAGTACTTC
CASSVGQKNIQYF
>TRBV28|-|TRBJ1-1|-
TGTGCCAGCAGTTCATCAGGACAGTCGAACACTGAAGCTTTCTTT
CASSSSGQSNTEAFF
>TRBV7-5|-|TRBJ2-7|-
TGTGTCAGAAGCTGGACCGGACAGGGTACGTACGAGCAGTACTTC
CVRSWTGQGTYEQYF
>TRBV5-4|-|TRBJ1-2|-
TGTGCCAGCAGCCTGGAAGTAGCTAACTATGGCTACACCTTC
CASSLEVANYGYTF
>TRBV9|-|TRBJ1-3|-
TGTGCCAGCAGCTCGGACAGTAGCTCTGGAAACACCATATATTTT
CASSSDSSSGNTIYF
>TRBV6-1|once|TRBJ1-3|-
TGTGCCAGCAGTGAACGGGGGTACGCTGGAAACACCATATATTTT
CASSERGYAGNTIYF
>TRBV13|-|TRBJ2-7|TRBD1
TGTGCCAGCAGCTTGGGAGGGACAGGGATCTCCGAGCAGTACTTC
CASSLGGTGISEQYF
>TRBV5-1|few|TRBJ2-7|-
TGCGCCAGCAGCTTGGCCCTAGGGGATATCTACGAGCAGTACTTC
CASSLALGDIYEQYF
>TRBV19|-|TRBJ1-1|-
TGTGCCAGTAGCACAGGGTTAACTGAAGCTTTCTTT
CASSTGLTEAFF
>TRBV9|-|TRBJ2-5|-
TGTGCCAGCAGCCCAGACACGAATCAAGAGACCCAGTACTTC
CASSPDTNQETQYF
>TRBV5-6|-|TRBJ2-3|TRBD2
TGTGCCAGCAGCTTGGAGGTAGCGGGAGCTGGGACAGATACGCAGTATTTT
CASSLEVAGAGTDTQYF
>TRBV9|once|TRBJ2-2|TRBD2
TGTGCCAGCAGCCCCCGCGGACTAGTGGGCACCGGGGAGCTGTTTTTT
CASSPRGLVGTGELFF
>TRBV19|once|TRBJ1-2|TRBD1
TGTGCCAGTAGTAAACAGGGGGCAGAGGGCTACACCTTC
CASSKQGAEGYTF
>TRBV10-1|-|TRBJ2-7|TRBD1
TGCGCCAGCAGTGATCCGGACAGGGCCTACGAGCAGTACTTC
CASSDPDRAYEQYF
>TRBV4-1|few|TRBJ1-4|TRBD1
TGCGCCAGCAGTCAAATGTGGGACAGTAATGAAAAACTGTTTTTT
CASSQMWDSNEKLFF
>TRBV30|-|TRBJ2-1|TRBD2
TGTGCCTGGAAACTAGCGGGGGGAAATGAGCAGTTCTTC
CAWKLAGGNEQFF
>TRBV4-1|once|TRBJ1-1|-
TGCGCCAGCAGCCAAGATCTAGGGAACACTGAAGCTTTCTTT
CASSQDLGNTEAFF
>TRBV5-1|-|TRBJ1-5|TRBD1
TGCGCCAGCAGCTTGGGGACAGGGGGCGGACAGCCCCAGCATTTT
CASSLGTGGGQPQHF
>TRBV4-2|-|TRBJ1-2|TRBD1
TGTGCCAGCAGCCCAACCGGACAGGGTGACTATGGCTACACCTTC
CASSPTGQGDYGYTF
>TRBV9|few|TRBJ2-1|TRBD2
TGTGCCAGCAGTGTGGGACTAAACAATGAGCAGTTCTTC
CASSVGLNNEQFF
>TRBV18|once|TRBJ1-5|-
TGTGCCAGCTCCCTCACGTCGGCATCAGGTGCCAATCAGCCCCAGCATTTT
CASSLTSASGANQPQHF
>TRBV3-1/TRBV3-2|-|TRBJ2-2|-
TGTGCCAGCAGCCGGAGTGAGAACACCGGGGAGCTGTTTTTT
CASSRSENTGELFF